The 28 T cell receptor beta chains given below trace back to one sample, sequenced in a study of CD8+ T cells in alopecia areata. Sequencing templates came from extracted RNA that was reverse transcribed into cDNA. The method was immunoSEQ multiplex PCR; TCRdb's version includes in-frame clones alone and lacks a portion of them. The sample contains 90,000 to 120,000 clones, roughly 59% of which appear only once. Sequencing used CD8+ T cells sorted from blood. Every receptor here comes from a human donor in good health.

V gene TRBV4-1 combines with J gene TRBJ1-6, with D hard to call. The germline gives CDR1 MGHRA, CDR2 YSYEKL. Trimming removed 0 bases at V and 10 bases at J, with 13 bases between. There are 15 residues in the CDR3. The CDR3 sequence is CASSQDYSLGSPLHF. CDR3 DNA sequence: TGCGCCAGCAGCCAAGATTACTCTCTAGGGTCACCCCTCCACTTT.

This clone has just a few counts. The J gene is TRBJ2-3, the V gene TRBV2; D uncertain. This CDR3 contains 14 residues. Germline assignment: CDR1 SNHLY and CDR2 FYNNEI. V was pared by 10 bases and J by 0 bases, with 14 bases between. The CDR3 loop is CATQDISSTDTQYF. Here the CDR3 DNA reads TGTGCCACTCAAGACATATCTAGCACAGATACGCAGTATTTT. Filled out from reference TRBV2 and TRBJ2-3, the complete variable domain reads EPEVTQTPSHQVTQMGQEVILRCVPISNHLYFYWYRQILGQKVEFLVSFYNNEISEKSEIFDDQFSVERPDGSNFTLKIRSTKLEDSAMYFCATQDISSTDTQYFGPGTRLTVL.

The chain couples TRBV6-5 to TRBJ1-1; a weak D match, TRBD1 (6 bases). Trimming removed 3 bases from V and 4 bases from J, with 15 bases in between. The CDR3 spans 15 residues. Looked up from germline, CDR1 is MNHEY and CDR2 is SVGAGI. The CDR3 DNA follows: TGTGCCAGCAGTTATATACGGGAGGGGGGCACTGAAGCTTTCTTT. Amino acids: CASSYIREGGTEAFF.

This chain joins TRBV9 and TRBJ1-6; D gene ambiguous. Trimming cost V 0 bases and J 10 bases, with 11 bases left between them. The CDR3 is 14 amino acids. Per the germline V gene, CDR1 is SGDLS and CDR2 is YYNGEE. CDR3 amino acids: CASSVARHHSPLHF. The CDR3, as DNA: TGTGCCAGCAGCGTAGCCCGGCACCACTCACCCCTCCACTTT. Supplemented by reference TRBV9 and TRBJ1-6, the full variable domain reads DSGVTQTPKHLITATGQRVTLRCSPRSGDLSVYWYQQSLDQGLQFLIQYYNGEERAKGNILERFSAQQFPDLHSELNLSSLELGDSALYFCASSVARHHSPLHFGNGTRLTVT.

The rearrangement joins TRBV6-1 to TRBJ2-5; D may be TRBD1 or TRBD2 (5 bases each). V lost 4 bases and J 2 bases, leaving 14 bases between the germline ends. The CDR3 is 15 residues long. Germline V gene data show CDR1 as MNHNS and CDR2 as SASEGT. CDR3 region: CASSAQGGGQETQYF. In DNA form, the CDR3 reads TGTGCCAGCAGTGCGCAGGGTGGGGGACAAGAGACCCAGTACTTC.

The chain uses TRBV6-6 and TRBJ1-6, with D maybe TRBD1 (5 bases). The V end was cut by 8 bases, the J end by 9 bases, with 17 bases between. The CDR3 contains 14 residues. Germline values: CDR1 MNHNY, CDR2 SVGAGI (reference sequence). The CDR3 loop reads CASGAGNTASPLHF. The CDR3 DNA reads TGTGCCAGCGGGGCAGGGAACACGGCTTCACCCCTCCACTTT.

V is TRBV9 and J is TRBJ2-1; a possible D gene is TRBD2 (7 bases). Germline CDR1 and CDR2: SGDLS and YYNGEE. V shed 0 bases and J shed 8 bases, with 15 bases lying between them. CDR3 length: 15 amino acids. CDR3 residues: CASSVGGGHGDEQFF. Written as DNA, the CDR3 is TGTGCCAGCAGCGTAGGCGGGGGCCACGGGGATGAGCAGTTCTTC.

The chain couples TRBV9 to TRBJ2-2, with D tentatively TRBD2 (6 bases). V was pared by 0 bases and J by 5 bases, with 11 bases between. The V gene's germline CDR1 is SGDLS and CDR2 YYNGEE. This CDR3 contains 15 residues. The CDR3 DNA sequence: TGTGCCAGCAGCGTAGATTCTGGGACTACCGGGGAGCTGTTTTTT. As protein: CASSVDSGTTGELFF.

V and J are TRBV7-9 and TRBJ1-1; D is possibly TRBD1 (5 bases). Germline values: CDR1 SEHNR, CDR2 FQNEAQ (reference sequence). Trimming cost V 1 base and J 0 bases, with 9 bases left between them. This CDR3 region has 15 residues. CDR3: CASSLGGRLNTEAFF. In nucleotides, the CDR3 is TGTGCCAGCAGCTTAGGGGGCAGACTGAACACTGAAGCTTTCTTT.

The rearrangement joins TRBV7-2 to TRBJ2-7, with D tentatively TRBD2 (6 bases). The CDR3 extends over 14 amino acids. Per the germline V gene, CDR1 is SGHTA and CDR2 is FQGNSA. The ends were cut back, 5 bases at V and 5 bases at J, with 16 bases in the middle. The DNA of the CDR3 is TGTGCCAGCAGCACGGGACTCTCGTTCCACGAGCAGTACTTC. Translating it yields CASSTGLSFHEQYF.

The V call is TRBV30, the J call TRBJ1-1; possible D gene TRBD1, 5 bases. CDR1 GTSNPN and CDR2 SVGIG come from the germline V gene (reference sequence). With 2 bases removed from V and 7 bases from J, the gap between germline ends came to 32 bases. The CDR3 sequence is 19 residues long. In DNA, the CDR3 is TGTGCCTGGAGTCCAGGGAAGAGGGCGACGGCTCAGGAAGACGTTGAAGCTTTCTTT. It specifies CAWSPGKRATAQEDVEAFF.

This clone occurred a few times. The gene calls are TRBV10-3 and TRBJ2-3, with 9 bases that match TRBD2. V lost 3 bases to trimming and J lost 6 bases; unmatched junction nucleotides: 7. Germline CDR1 ENHRY, CDR2 SYGVKD. CDR3 size: 15 residues. CDR3 sequence (DNA): TGTGCCATCAGTGATCCGGCGGGGGGGCTTGATACGCAGTATTTT. Residues: CAISDPAGGLDTQYF.

The CDR3 DNA follows: TGTGCCAGCAGCTCCGGTGCCTCGACAGGCCTCTACGAGCAGTACTTC. Its protein is CASSSGASTGLYEQYF. The rearrangement uses TRBV7-9 and TRBJ2-7; tentatively, D is TRBD1 (6 bases). Trimming left V 4 bases short and J 3 bases short, with 19 bases between. The CDR3 consists of 16 residues. CDR1 is SEHNR and CDR2 is FQNEAQ in the germline V gene (reference sequence).

This clone was seen a few times. This chain joins TRBV7-9 and TRBJ2-7; no firm D call. V dropped 2 bases and J dropped 0 bases, with 8 bases sitting between them. This CDR3 has 14 amino acids. Germline lookup yields CDR1 SEHNR and CDR2 FQNEAQ (reference sequence). CDR3 in amino acids: CASSLQQHSYEQYF. The CDR3, as DNA: TGTGCCAGCAGCTTACAACAGCACTCCTACGAGCAGTACTTC.

This clone was detected only a few times. This chain links TRBV27 with TRBJ2-2; no definite D call. CDR1 MNHEY and CDR2 SMNVEV come from the germline V gene (reference sequence). The V gene lost 0 bases and the J gene lost 5 bases, with 7 bases spanning the gap. The CDR3 is made up of 14 amino acids. CDR3 region: CASSLSGNTGELFF. The CDR3 bases are TGTGCCAGCAGTTTATCTGGGAATACCGGGGAGCTGTTTTTT.

The J gene is TRBJ1-1, the V gene TRBV4-3; maybe TRBD1 (6 bases). Trimming removed 0 bases at V and 1 base at J, with 15 bases between. Per germline, CDR1 LGHNA and CDR2 YSLEER. This CDR3 region has 17 residues. The CDR3 region is CASSQDQFVQGNTEAFF. The CDR3, as DNA: TGCGCCAGCAGCCAAGATCAGTTCGTACAGGGGAACACTGAAGCTTTCTTT.

The gene calls are TRBV7-8 and TRBJ1-2; D remains unclear. The length of the CDR3 is 13 residues. The V gene's germline CDR1 is SGHVS and CDR2 FQNEAQ. The V end was cut by 2 bases, the J end by 4 bases, with 8 bases between. Written as DNA, the CDR3 is TGTGCCAGCAGCTTATATGGATCCTATGGCTACACCTTC. Translated, it gives CASSLYGSYGYTF.

This chain uses TRBV27 with TRBJ2-7, with a possible D match to TRBD1 (5 bases). The CDR3 totals 11 residues. V was trimmed by 3 bases and J by 7 bases, leaving 7 bases between them. Germline CDR1 MNHEY, CDR2 SMNVEV (reference sequence). The CDR3 reads CASSLGLEQYF. The CDR3 bases are TGTGCCAGCAGTTTGGGGCTAGAGCAGTACTTC.

The chain is built from TRBV5-6 and TRBJ2-7, with a weak D call TRBD2 (5 bases). V lost 0 bases and J 2 bases, leaving 9 bases between the germline ends. Germline V gives CDR1 SGHDT, CDR2 YYEEEE. The CDR3 runs to 14 residues. The CDR3 region is CASSLGREPYEQYF. As DNA, the CDR3 is TGTGCCAGCAGCTTGGGTAGGGAGCCCTACGAGCAGTACTTC.

The chain couples TRBV29-1 to TRBJ2-5, with D perhaps TRBD2 (5 bases). V dropped 4 bases and J dropped 3 bases, with 15 bases sitting between them. The germline V gene has CDR1 SQVTM and CDR2 ANQGSEA. The CDR3 has 14 residues. The CDR3 DNA sequence: TGCAGCGTTGTCGACTACCAATATAAAGAGACCCAGTACTTC. Protein: CSVVDYQYKETQYF. Full variable domain (missing parts from reference TRBV29-1 and TRBJ2-5): SAVISQKPSRDICQRGTSLTIQCQVDSQVTMMFWYRQQPGQSLTLIATANQGSEATYESGFVIDKFPISRPNLTFSTLTVSNMSPEDSSIYLCSVVDYQYKETQYFGPGTRLLVL.

The chain links TRBV13 to TRBJ2-5; D not resolved. This CDR3 contains 14 residues. V was clipped by 4 bases and J by 0 bases, with 9 bases between them. The V gene's germline CDR1 is PRHDT and CDR2 FYEKMQ (reference sequence). As DNA, the CDR3 is TGTGCCAGCAGCTCAAGCCGGTACCAAGAGACCCAGTACTTC. Its translation: CASSSSRYQETQYF.

This clone was seen a handful of times. The V and J genes are TRBV7-9 and TRBJ2-5; 8 bases are a match to TRBD2. CDR1 is SEHNR and CDR2 is FQNEAQ in the germline V gene (reference sequence). The V gene end was trimmed by 7 bases and the J gene end by 2 bases; junction bases not matched to a gene: 9. The CDR3 has 15 amino acids. The CDR3 loop reads CASTPARGGQETQYF. Written as DNA, the CDR3 is TGTGCCAGCACTCCCGCACGGGGGGGTCAAGAGACCCAGTACTTC.

V usage is TRBV4-2 and J usage is TRBJ1-1; D is unresolved. With 1 base removed from V and 2 bases from J, the gap between germline ends came to 29 bases. The CDR3 has 21 residues. CDR1 is LGHNA and CDR2 is YNFKEQ in the germline V gene. This CDR3 is CASSQAYSLGRANLPNTEAFF. The CDR3 bases are TGTGCCAGCAGCCAAGCCTATTCCCTGGGGAGGGCGAATTTACCCAACACTGAAGCTTTCTTT.

The chain uses TRBV5-1 and TRBJ1-2; D is possibly TRBD1 (5 bases). V dropped 2 bases and J dropped 9 bases, with 11 bases sitting between them. The length of the CDR3 is 12 residues. Germline CDR1 is SGHRS and CDR2 is YFSETQ. The chain's CDR3 is CASSFQGASYTF. DNA of the CDR3: TGCGCCAGCAGCTTCCAGGGAGCGAGCTACACCTTC.

This sequence joins TRBV4-1 and TRBJ1-2, with unresolved D. The CDR3 loop spans 15 amino acids. Looked up from germline, CDR1 is MGHRA and CDR2 is YSYEKL. V gave up 3 bases and J gave up 4 bases, with 15 bases separating them. DNA for the CDR3: TGCGCCAGCAGCCACCCCGCGGGAGGAGGCTATGGCTACACCTTC. This sequence encodes CASSHPAGGGYGYTF.

The V gene is TRBV7-9, the J gene TRBJ2-1; D is ambiguous. Trimming left V 6 bases short and J 4 bases short, with 4 bases between. There are 11 residues in the CDR3. Germline V gene data show CDR1 as SEHNR and CDR2 as FQNEAQ (reference sequence). DNA for the CDR3: TGTGCCAGCAGACAGTACAATGAGCAGTTCTTC. As protein: CASRQYNEQFF.

This chain connects TRBV2 to TRBJ2-5; a possible D gene is TRBD1 (5 bases). CDR1 SNHLY and CDR2 FYNNEI come from the germline V gene. Deletions cut 5 bases from V and 5 bases from J, with 18 bases between. The CDR3 length is 15 residues. The CDR3, as DNA: TGTGCCAGCAGTTTTGTACCAGGGCTGAGGGAGACCCAGTACTTC. Encoded protein: CASSFVPGLRETQYF.

CDR3 sequence: CAWSLSGAGYEQYF. CDR3 DNA sequence: TGTGCCTGGAGTTTGAGCGGGGCTGGCTACGAGCAGTACTTC. The rearrangement joins TRBV30 to TRBJ2-7; 7 positions match TRBD2. Germline loops: CDR1 GTSNPN, CDR2 SVGIG (reference sequence). CDR3 length: 14 amino acids. J gave up 3 bases and V 2 bases, and 7 bases lay outside the gene matches.